This T cell receptor beta chain was sequenced for a study of CD8+CD57+ T cells in acquired aplastic anemia. Study as a whole: DNA recovered from sorted CD4+ and CD8+ cells had a mean of about 3 ug.

Findings of the study overall: The study identified under 30 CD8+ CDR3 sequences shared by patients and controls. Researchers reported that CD8+ Simpson's diversity was not significantly different in patients versus controls.

In germline, CDR1 is SGHDT, CDR2 YYEEEE. The CDR3 contains 14 residues. V was pared by 3 bases and J by 2 bases, with 12 bases between. Genomic DNA served as template for TCR beta VDJ and CDR3 profiling. MiXCR was run by TCRdb on the reads, yielding one entry per CDR3 protein. Of around 250,000 distinct CDR3 sequences listed, around 60% are singletons. To note about this clonotype: As yet, its antigen is unknown.

Sequencing was performed on sorted CD4+, CD8+, or CD8+CD57+ T cells (not recorded which) from PBMCs. The chain links TRBV5-6 to TRBJ2-7; the D call may be TRBD1 or TRBD2 (6 bases each). This TCR came from a human donor with severe aplastic anemia or a healthy control (not recorded which). DNA for the CDR3: TGTGCCAGCAGCTGGAGGGACAACACCTACGAGCAGTACTTC. Its translation is CASSWRDNTYEQYF.